A selection of T cell receptor beta chains follows, all from one sample in a study of T cell responses to AZD1222 COVID-19 vaccine. Here immunoSEQ multiplex PCR was the method, and the copy in TCRdb shows in-frame clones only, minus some. The sample has fewer than 150,000 clones, approximately 85% seen once. The material sequenced was peripheral blood, taken on day 0 of AZD1222 vaccination. The receptor source for this set is an adult in good health. CDR3s include the opening cysteine and the closing phenylalanine or tryptophan. The D gene is left open where the match is weak. Clone size is shown for a subset of rows, as once, few, many or a class of expanded clone.

size,J,V,length,D,CDR3,DNA
.,TRBJ2-1,TRBV27,15,.,CASSFGHNSYNEQFF,TGTGCCAGCAGTTTCGGACATAACTCCTACAATGAGCAGTTCTTC
.,TRBJ1-5,TRBV5-4,14,.,CASSVGGGKGPQHF,TGTGCCAGCAGCGTTGGAGGGGGGAAAGGGCCCCAGCATTTT
.,TRBJ1-5,TRBV28,20,.,CASSRQTSSLTLYSNQPQHF,TGTGCCAGCAGCCGACAGACATCTTCGCTTACTCTCTATAGCAATCAGCCCCAGCATTTT
.,TRBJ2-2,TRBV27,14,.,CASSLGTNTGELFF,TGTGCCAGCAGTTTAGGTACGAACACCGGGGAGCTGTTTTTT
.,TRBJ2-5,TRBV28,15,TRBD1,CASSPHYRGKETQYF,TGTGCCAGCAGCCCACACTACAGGGGGAAAGAGACCCAGTACTTC
.,TRBJ1-2,TRBV10-3,10,.,CAIFRYGYTF,TGTGCCATCTTCAGGTATGGCTACACCTTC
.,TRBJ2-3,TRBV6-2/TRBV6-3,13,.,CASSYFRGDTQYF,TGTGCCAGCAGTTACTTTCGGGGAGATACGCAGTATTTT
.,TRBJ2-2,TRBV29-1,13,.,CSVARANTGELFF,TGCAGCGTTGCCAGGGCGAACACCGGGGAGCTGTTTTTT
.,TRBJ2-3,TRBV4-1,19,TRBD2,CASSQDPASGGDYTDTQYF,TGCGCCAGCAGCCAAGATCCAGCTAGCGGGGGGGATTACACAGATACGCAGTATTTT
.,TRBJ2-3,TRBV28,14,TRBD1,CASMGTGYTDTQYF,TGTGCCAGCATGGGGACAGGGTACACAGATACGCAGTATTTT
.,TRBJ1-5,TRBV19,14,TRBD1,CASTEGQTNQPQHF,TGTGCCAGTACAGAGGGACAGACCAATCAGCCCCAGCATTTT
.,TRBJ2-3,TRBV7-2,15,TRBD2,CASSFLGGGGDTQYF,TGTGCCAGCAGCTTTTTGGGCGGGGGAGGAGATACGCAGTATTTT
.,TRBJ2-7,TRBV7-9,13,.,CASSLGDSYEQYF,TGTGCCAGCAGCTTAGGGGACTCCTACGAGCAGTACTTC
.,TRBJ1-3,TRBV27,14,.,CASSLDPDGNTIYF,TGTGCCAGCAGTTTAGACCCCGACGGAAACACCATATATTTT
.,TRBJ1-1,TRBV29-1,13,TRBD1,CSARQGGNTEAFF,TGCAGCGCTAGACAGGGGGGGAACACTGAAGCTTTCTTT
few,TRBJ2-3,TRBV7-3,16,TRBD2,CASSLLSGGAEDTQYF,TGTGCCAGCAGCTTACTCTCCGGGGGGGCAGAAGATACGCAGTATTTT
.,TRBJ2-7,TRBV5-1,11,.,CASSGFDEQYF,TGCGCCAGCAGTGGGTTCGACGAGCAGTACTTC
.,TRBJ2-5,TRBV28,11,.,CASSAQETQYF,TGTGCCAGCAGTGCCCAAGAGACCCAGTACTTC
few,TRBJ2-3,TRBV19,15,.,CASSIGLGNTDTQYF,TGTGCCAGTAGTATAGGTCTCGGGAACACAGATACGCAGTATTTT
.,TRBJ2-7,TRBV2,14,TRBD1,CASRDPGQGYEQYF,TGTGCCAGCAGAGACCCGGGACAGGGCTACGAGCAGTACTTC
.,TRBJ2-2,TRBV30,14,.,CAWSVRYGAGELFF,TGTGCCTGGAGTGTACGTTATGGGGCCGGGGAGCTGTTTTTT
once,TRBJ2-7,TRBV4-3,15,.,CASSQTLGEHYEQYF,TGCGCCAGCAGCCAAACGCTCGGGGAACACTACGAGCAGTACTTC
.,TRBJ1-2,TRBV7-9,15,.,CASSLEGPHDYGYTF,TGTGCCAGCAGCTTGGAGGGTCCTCATGACTATGGCTACACCTTC
.,TRBJ1-4,TRBV6-2/TRBV6-3,15,.,CASSYQLDPSQKLFF,TGTGCCAGCAGTTACCAACTTGACCCGTCTCAAAAACTGTTTTTT
.,TRBJ2-2,TRBV4-1,17,.,CASSLEPRGPSTGELFF,TGCGCCAGCAGCCTGGAACCCAGGGGCCCGTCCACCGGGGAGCTGTTTTTT
.,TRBJ2-3,TRBV24-1,16,TRBD1,CATSDPRDSRGHTQYF,TGTGCCACCAGTGATCCCCGGGACAGTAGGGGTCATACGCAGTATTTT
.,TRBJ1-6,TRBV2,15,TRBD1,CASSGQGAVGSPLHF,TGTGCCAGCAGCGGACAGGGGGCGGTGGGTTCACCCCTCCACTTT
.,TRBJ1-2,TRBV19,12,.,CASRRTGPRYTF,TGTGCCAGTAGACGTACGGGACCGCGCTACACCTTC
.,TRBJ1-4,TRBV4-3,16,.,CASSRAATGLGEKLFF,TGCGCCAGCAGCCGAGCCGCAACAGGGCTGGGAGAAAAACTGTTTTTT
.,TRBJ1-3,TRBV9,20,.,CASSETPGQAFLISGNTIYF,TGTGCCAGCAGCGAAACACCGGGACAAGCTTTCTTGATCTCTGGAAACACCATATATTTT
.,TRBJ2-2,TRBV29-1,14,.,CSVVVGANTGELFF,TGCAGCGTTGTGGTGGGGGCAAACACCGGGGAGCTGTTTTTT
.,TRBJ1-1,TRBV7-9,14,.,CASSRGGGNTEAFF,TGTGCCAGCAGCCGAGGCGGAGGGAACACTGAAGCTTTCTTT
.,TRBJ2-2,TRBV2,16,TRBD2,CASTLAGGTNTGELFF,TGTGCCTCTACACTAGCGGGGGGAACGAACACCGGGGAGCTGTTTTTT
.,TRBJ2-2,TRBV5-6,15,TRBD1,CASSPDRGYTGELFF,TGTGCCAGCAGCCCCGACAGGGGGTACACCGGGGAGCTGTTTTTT
.,TRBJ2-7,TRBV2,14,.,CASSPTGRRYEQYF,TGTGCCAGCAGCCCGACGGGACGCCGCTACGAGCAGTACTTC
.,TRBJ2-1,TRBV2,16,TRBD2,CAIWMSGGASYNEQFF,TGTGCCATCTGGATGAGCGGGGGCGCATCCTACAATGAGCAGTTCTTC
.,TRBJ1-4,TRBV29-1,16,.,CRETDRRDTTNEKLFF,TGCAGGGAAACCGACAGGAGGGATACAACTAATGAAAAACTGTTTTTT
.,TRBJ1-5,TRBV25-1,13,TRBD1,CASSRTGHLPQHF,TGTGCCAGCAGCCGGACAGGTCATTTGCCCCAGCATTTT
.,TRBJ2-5,TRBV7-2,16,TRBD2,CASSTRGGLGSETQYF,TGTGCCAGCAGCACGAGAGGAGGACTAGGGAGCGAGACCCAGTACTTC
few,TRBJ2-2,TRBV7-9,14,.,CASSLEANTGELFF,TGTGCCAGCAGCTTAGAAGCGAACACCGGGGAGCTGTTTTTT